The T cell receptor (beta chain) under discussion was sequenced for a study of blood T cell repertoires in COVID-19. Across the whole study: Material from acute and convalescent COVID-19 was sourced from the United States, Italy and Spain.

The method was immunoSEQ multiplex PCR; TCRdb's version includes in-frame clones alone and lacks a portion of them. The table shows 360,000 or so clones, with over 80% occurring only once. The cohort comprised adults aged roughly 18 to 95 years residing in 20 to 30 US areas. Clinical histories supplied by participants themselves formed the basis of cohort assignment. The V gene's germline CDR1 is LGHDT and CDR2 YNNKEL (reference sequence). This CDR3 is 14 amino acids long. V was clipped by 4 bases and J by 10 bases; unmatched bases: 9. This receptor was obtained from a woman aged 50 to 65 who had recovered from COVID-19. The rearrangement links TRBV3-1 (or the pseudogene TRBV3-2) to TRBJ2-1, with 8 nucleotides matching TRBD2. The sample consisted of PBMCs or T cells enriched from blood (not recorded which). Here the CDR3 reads CASSPPVERGEQFF. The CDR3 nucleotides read TGTGCCAGCAGCCCCCCGGTAGAGCGGGGGGAGCAGTTCTTC.